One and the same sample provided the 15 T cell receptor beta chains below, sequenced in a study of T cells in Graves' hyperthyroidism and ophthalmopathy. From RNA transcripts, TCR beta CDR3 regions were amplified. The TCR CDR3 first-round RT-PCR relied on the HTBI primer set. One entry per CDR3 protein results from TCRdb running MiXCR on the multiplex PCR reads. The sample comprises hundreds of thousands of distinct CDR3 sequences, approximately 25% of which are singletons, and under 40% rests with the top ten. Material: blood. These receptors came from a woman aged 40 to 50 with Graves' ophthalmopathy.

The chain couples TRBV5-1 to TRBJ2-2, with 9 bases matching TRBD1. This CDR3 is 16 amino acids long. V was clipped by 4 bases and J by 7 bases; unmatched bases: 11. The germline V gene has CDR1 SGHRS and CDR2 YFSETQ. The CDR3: CASSGTGGPTGGELFF. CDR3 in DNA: TGCGCCAGCAGCGGAACAGGGGGCCCAACGGGCGGGGAGCTGTTTTTT.

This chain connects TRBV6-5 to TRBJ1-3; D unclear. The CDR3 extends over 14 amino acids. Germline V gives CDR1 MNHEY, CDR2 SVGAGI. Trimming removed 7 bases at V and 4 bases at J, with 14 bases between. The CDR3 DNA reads TGTGCCAGCATTAGGGCAGGCAAAGGAAACACCATATATTTT. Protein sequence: CASIRAGKGNTIYF.

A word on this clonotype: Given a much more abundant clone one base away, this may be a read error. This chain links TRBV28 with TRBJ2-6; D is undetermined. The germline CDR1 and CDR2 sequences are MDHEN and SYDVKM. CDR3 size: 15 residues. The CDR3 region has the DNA TGTGACAGCAGTTTTGGTTACTCTGGGGCCAACGTCCTGACTTTC. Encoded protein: CDSSFGYSGANVLTF.

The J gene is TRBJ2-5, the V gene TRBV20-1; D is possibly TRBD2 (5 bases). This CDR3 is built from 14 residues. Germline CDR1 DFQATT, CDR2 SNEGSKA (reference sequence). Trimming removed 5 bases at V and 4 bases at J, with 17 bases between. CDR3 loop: CSASTPTIVETQYF. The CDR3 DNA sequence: TGCAGTGCTTCTACTCCGACTATCGTAGAGACCCAGTACTTC.

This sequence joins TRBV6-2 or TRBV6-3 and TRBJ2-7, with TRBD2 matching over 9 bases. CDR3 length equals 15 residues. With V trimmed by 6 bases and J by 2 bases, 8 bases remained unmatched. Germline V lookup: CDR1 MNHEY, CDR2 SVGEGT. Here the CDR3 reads CASRIRAGGTYEQYF. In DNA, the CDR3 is TGTGCCAGCAGGATCCGCGCGGGAGGGACCTACGAGCAGTACTTC.

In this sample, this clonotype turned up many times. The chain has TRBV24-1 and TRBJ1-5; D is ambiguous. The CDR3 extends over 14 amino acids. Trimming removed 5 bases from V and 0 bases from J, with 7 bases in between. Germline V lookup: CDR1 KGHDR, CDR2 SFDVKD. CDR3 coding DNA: TGTGCCACCAGTGCGCCCTATAGCAATCAGCCCCAGCATTTT. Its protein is CATSAPYSNQPQHF.

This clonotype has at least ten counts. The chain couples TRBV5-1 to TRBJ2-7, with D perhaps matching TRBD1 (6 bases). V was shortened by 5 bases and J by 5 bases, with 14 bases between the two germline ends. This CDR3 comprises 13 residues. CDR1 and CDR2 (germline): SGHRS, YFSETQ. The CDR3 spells CASRPDSFNEQYF. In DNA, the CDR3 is TGCGCCAGCAGACCGGACAGCTTTAACGAGCAGTACTTC.

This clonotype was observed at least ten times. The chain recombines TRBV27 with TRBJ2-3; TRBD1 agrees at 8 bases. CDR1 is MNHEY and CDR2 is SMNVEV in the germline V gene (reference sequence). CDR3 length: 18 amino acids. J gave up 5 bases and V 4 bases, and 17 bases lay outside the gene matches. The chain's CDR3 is CASSYTGTGRSVGDTQYF. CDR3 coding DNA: TGTGCCAGCAGTTACACAGGGACAGGCCGGTCGGTCGGAGATACGCAGTATTTT.

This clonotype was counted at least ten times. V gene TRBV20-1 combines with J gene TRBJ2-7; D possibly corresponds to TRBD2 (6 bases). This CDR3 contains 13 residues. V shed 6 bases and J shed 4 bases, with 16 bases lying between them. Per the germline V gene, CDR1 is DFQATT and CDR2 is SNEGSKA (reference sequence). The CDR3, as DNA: TGCAGTGCCCCAGCGGACTACCCGTACGAGCAGTACTTC. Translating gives CSAPADYPYEQYF.

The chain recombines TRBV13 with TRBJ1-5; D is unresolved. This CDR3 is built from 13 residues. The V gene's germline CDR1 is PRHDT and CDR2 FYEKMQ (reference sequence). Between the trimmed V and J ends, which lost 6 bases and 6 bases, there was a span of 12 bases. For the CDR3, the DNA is TGTGCCAGCAGTTACGTCCTGATTCAGCCCCAGCATTTT. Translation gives CASSYVLIQPQHF.

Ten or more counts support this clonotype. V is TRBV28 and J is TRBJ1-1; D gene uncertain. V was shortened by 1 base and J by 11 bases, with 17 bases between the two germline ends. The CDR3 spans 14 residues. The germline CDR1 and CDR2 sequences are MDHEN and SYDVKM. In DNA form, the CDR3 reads TGTGCCAGCAGTTTATCCCCGTTGGAGGGATCCGCTTTCTTT. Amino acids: CASSLSPLEGSAFF.

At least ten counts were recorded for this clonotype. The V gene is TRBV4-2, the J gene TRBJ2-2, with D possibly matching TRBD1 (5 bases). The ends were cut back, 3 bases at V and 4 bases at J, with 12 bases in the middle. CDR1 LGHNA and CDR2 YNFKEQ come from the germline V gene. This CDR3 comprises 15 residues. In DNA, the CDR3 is TGTGCCAGCAGCCACCCCTGGGGCGGCACCGGGGAGCTGTTTTTT. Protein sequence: CASSHPWGGTGELFF.

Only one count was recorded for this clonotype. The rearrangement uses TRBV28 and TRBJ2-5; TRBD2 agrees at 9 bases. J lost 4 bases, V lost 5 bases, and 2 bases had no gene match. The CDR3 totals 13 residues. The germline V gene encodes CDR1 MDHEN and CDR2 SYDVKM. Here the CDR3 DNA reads TGTGCCAGCAGTCTAGCGGGACGAGAGACCCAGTACTTC. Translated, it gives CASSLAGRETQYF.

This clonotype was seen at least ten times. Here the CDR3 DNA reads TGCAGTGCTAGAGATCGGGAGCGGGGGACCTACGAGCAGTACTTC. Translating it yields CSARDRERGTYEQYF. The chain has TRBV20-1 and TRBJ2-7, with 8 bases identical to TRBD2. This CDR3 is 15 amino acids long. CDR1 and CDR2 (germline): DFQATT, SNEGSKA (reference sequence). J was trimmed by 2 bases and V by 0 bases; bases with no gene match: 6.

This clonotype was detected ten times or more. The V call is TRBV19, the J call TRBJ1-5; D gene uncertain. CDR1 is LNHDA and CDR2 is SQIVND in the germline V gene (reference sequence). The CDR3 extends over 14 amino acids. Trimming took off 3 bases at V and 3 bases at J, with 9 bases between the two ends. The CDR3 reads CASSISPPNQPQHF. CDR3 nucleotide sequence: TGTGCCAGTAGTATCTCACCCCCCAATCAGCCCCAGCATTTT. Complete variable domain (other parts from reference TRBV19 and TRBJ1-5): DGGITQSPKYLFRKEGQNVTLSCEQNLNHDAMYWYRQDPGQGLRLIYYSQIVNDFQKGDIAEGYSVSREKKESFPLTVTSAQKNPTAFYLCASSISPPNQPQHFGDGTRLSIL.